The 30 T cell receptor beta chains below were found in one sample sequenced in a study of blood T cell repertoires in COVID-19. Produced via immunoSEQ multiplex PCR; TCRdb's table is partial and in-frame only. The table shows about 150,000 clones, with about 86% occurring only once. Material for sequencing was PBMCs or T cells enriched from blood (not recorded which). Source of these receptors: a man aged 45-60 years who had recovered from COVID-19.

This clone came up a few times. The rearrangement links TRBV19 to TRBJ1-5; 7 bases match TRBD1. CDR1 and CDR2 (germline): LNHDA, SQIVND (reference sequence). CDR3 length equals 17 residues. J lost 7 bases, V lost 6 bases, and 18 bases had no gene match. CDR3 sequence (DNA): TGTGCCAGTAGCCCTAGGCCACAGGGGAATGGGGGGCAGCCCCAGCATTTT. This gives the protein CASSPRPQGNGGQPQHF.

CDR3 coding DNA: TGTGCCAGCACCCCCGCTCCCGGTGAAGCCTACGAGCAGTACTTC. Translating it yields CASTPAPGEAYEQYF. The rearrangement joins TRBV6-5 to TRBJ2-7; D remains ambiguous. Germline CDR1 reads MNHEY; CDR2 reads SVGAGI. This CDR3 is 15 amino acids long. Between the trimmed V and J ends, which lost 7 bases and 2 bases, there was a span of 18 bases.

The chain has TRBV5-4 and TRBJ2-7; maybe TRBD2 (6 bases). This CDR3 spans 15 amino acids. Germline CDR1 and CDR2: SGHNT and YYREEE (reference sequence). V was trimmed by 3 bases and J by 0 bases, leaving 13 bases between them. CDR3 sequence: CASSSGTLSSYEQYF. The CDR3 coding sequence is TGTGCCAGCAGCTCCGGGACTCTTTCCTCCTACGAGCAGTACTTC. Full variable domain (remainder filled in from reference TRBV5-4 and TRBJ2-7): ETGVTQSPTHLIKTRGQQVTLRCSSQSGHNTVSWYQQALGQGPQFIFQYYREEENGRGNFPPRFSGLQFPNYSSELNVNALELDDSALYLCASSSGTLSSYEQYFGPGTRLTVT.

The chain is built from TRBV28 and TRBJ1-3; D gene unclear. V lost 5 bases, J lost 0 bases, and 14 bases lay in between. In germline, CDR1 is MDHEN, CDR2 SYDVKM. The CDR3 sequence is 16 residues long. CDR3 residues: CASSPFREGSGNTIYF. The CDR3 nucleotides are TGTGCCAGCAGTCCCTTTAGGGAGGGCTCTGGAAACACCATATATTTT. The whole variable domain, remainder taken from reference TRBV28 and TRBJ1-3, is DVKVTQSSRYLVKRTGEKVFLECVQDMDHENMFWYRQDPGLGLRLIYFSYDVKMKEKGDIPEGYSVSREKKERFSLILESASTNQTSMYLCASSPFREGSGNTIYFGEGSWLTVV.

The chain has TRBV24-1 and TRBJ2-1; 12 positions match TRBD2. Germline CDR1 and CDR2: KGHDR and SFDVKD. With V trimmed by 3 bases and J by 8 bases, 10 bases remained unmatched. CDR3 length: 17 residues. As DNA, the CDR3 is TGTGCCACCAGTGATAGAACTAGCGGGGGGCCTCAAGATGAGCAGTTCTTC. Amino acid sequence: CATSDRTSGGPQDEQFF.

The CDR3: CASSPTSMVETQYF. The CDR3 DNA reads TGTGCCAGCAGCCCCACATCGATGGTAGAGACCCAGTACTTC. The genes are TRBV9 and TRBJ2-5; D is undetermined. The CDR3 contains 14 residues. V dropped 4 bases and J dropped 4 bases, with 14 bases sitting between them. Germline CDR1 and CDR2: SGDLS and YYNGEE.

The V and J genes are TRBV9 and TRBJ2-3, with 8 bases that match TRBD2. The CDR3 covers 16 residues. Germline CDR1 SGDLS, CDR2 YYNGEE. V dropped 0 bases and J dropped 2; count of bases not matched to a gene: 5. CDR3: CASSVAGGKYTDTQYF. Here the CDR3 DNA reads TGTGCCAGCAGCGTAGCGGGGGGGAAATACACAGATACGCAGTATTTT.

The rearrangement links TRBV7-3 to TRBJ1-1; a possible D gene is TRBD1 (6 bases). V was shortened by 5 bases and J by 1 base, with 8 bases between the two germline ends. The CDR3 totals 13 residues. Germline lookup yields CDR1 SGHTA and CDR2 FQGTGA. CDR3 region: CASSRGGNTEAFF. As DNA, the CDR3 is TGTGCCAGCAGCCGAGGGGGGAACACTGAAGCTTTCTTT. The complete variable domain, with remaining parts taken from reference TRBV7-3 and TRBJ1-1, reads GAGVSQTPSNKVTEKGKYVELRCDPISGHTALYWYRQSLGQGPEFLIYFQGTGAADDSGLPNDRFFAVRPEGSVSTLKIQRTERGDSAVYLCASSRGGNTEAFFGQGTRLTVV.

The chain recombines TRBV20-1 with TRBJ2-3; 11 positions agree with TRBD2. Losses at the gene ends were 3 bases for V and 2 bases for J; bases not matched to a gene: 4. The germline V gene encodes CDR1 DFQATT and CDR2 SNEGSKA (reference sequence). The CDR3 length is 15 residues. The CDR3 region is CSASVAGGSTDTQYF. The CDR3, as DNA: TGCAGTGCTAGTGTAGCGGGGGGGTCCACAGATACGCAGTATTTT.

The rearrangement links TRBV29-1 to TRBJ2-7; weak D call: TRBD2 (5 bases). Trimming pared 7 bases from V and 4 bases from J, leaving 14 bases between. The CDR3 spans 12 residues. Germline-derived CDR1 and CDR2 are SQVTM and ANQGSEA. CDR3 region: CSAHDGGYEQYF. The DNA of the CDR3 is TGCAGCGCCCATGACGGCGGGTACGAGCAGTACTTC.

This clone was seen a few times. CDR3 DNA: TGCGCCAGCAGCCAAGGGACACCCCAAAACCGGCCCTACGAGCAGTACTTC. Residues: CASSQGTPQNRPYEQYF. The rearrangement joins TRBV4-3 to TRBJ2-7; D is possibly TRBD1 (5 bases). V lost 1 base and J 2 bases, leaving 18 bases between the germline ends. Looked up from germline, CDR1 is LGHNA and CDR2 is YSLEER. This CDR3 comprises 17 residues.

The chain joins TRBV12-3 or TRBV12-4 to TRBJ1-5; D not certain. The V end was cut by 6 bases, the J end by 6 bases, with 12 bases between. The CDR3 is 13 amino acids. CDR3 sequence reads: CASRKELVQPQHF. In nucleotides, the CDR3 is TGTGCCAGCAGGAAGGAACTAGTTCAGCCCCAGCATTTT.

This clone turned up a few times. This chain uses TRBV2 with TRBJ1-5; no definite D call. The CDR3 consists of 16 residues. CDR1 is SNHLY and CDR2 is FYNNEI in the germline V gene. Trimming pared 2 bases from V and 0 bases from J, leaving 11 bases between. This CDR3 is CASSEFRENSNQPQHF. For the CDR3, the DNA is TGTGCCAGCAGTGAATTCCGGGAAAATAGCAATCAGCCCCAGCATTTT.

For the CDR3, the DNA is TGTGCCAGCAGCCTCCGGACAGAGAACACTGAAGCTTTCTTT. This sequence encodes CASSLRTENTEAFF. This sequence joins TRBV7-2 and TRBJ1-1; a weak D match, TRBD1 (6 bases). The CDR3 runs 14 residues. Trimming cost V 5 bases and J 1 base, with 11 bases left between them. Germline lookup yields CDR1 SGHTA and CDR2 FQGNSA.

The chain couples TRBV2 to TRBJ2-7; tentative D call: TRBD1 (6 bases). CDR3 length: 14 residues. Trimming took off 10 bases at V and 0 bases at J, with 16 bases between the two ends. From germline, CDR1 is SNHLY and CDR2 FYNNEI. The CDR3 sequence is CATQRDMSSYEQYF. The CDR3 coding sequence is TGTGCCACCCAACGGGACATGAGCTCCTACGAGCAGTACTTC.

The rearrangement links TRBV18 to TRBJ1-1; D call uncertain. The CDR3 extends over 13 amino acids. Per the germline V gene, CDR1 is KGHSH and CDR2 is LQKENI. Trimming removed 0 bases from V and 8 bases from J, with 10 bases in between. This chain's CDR3 is CASSPPMVAEAFF. The CDR3 DNA is TGTGCCAGCTCACCACCGATGGTAGCGGAAGCTTTCTTT.

The J gene is TRBJ1-2, the V gene TRBV10-3, with D uncertain. Per the germline V gene, CDR1 is ENHRY and CDR2 is SYGVKD. The CDR3 covers 13 residues. The V and J ends lost 3 bases and 7 bases respectively, with 12 bases between them. CDR3 residues: CAISDIKEAGYTF. CDR3 nucleotide sequence: TGTGCCATCAGTGATATAAAGGAGGCTGGCTACACCTTC.

This chain links TRBV4-1 with TRBJ1-2; maybe TRBD1 (6 bases). Trimming took off 2 bases at V and 4 bases at J, with 17 bases between the two ends. Looked up from germline, CDR1 is MGHRA and CDR2 is YSYEKL. CDR3 length equals 16 residues. The CDR3 coding sequence is TGCGCCAGCAGCCAACTGGATGGACAGCCACGCTATGGCTACACCTTC. Its translation is CASSQLDGQPRYGYTF.

The V call is TRBV5-1, the J call TRBJ2-3; TRBD1 agrees at 8 bases. This CDR3 has 14 amino acids. J gave up 4 bases and V 3 bases, and 4 bases lay outside the gene matches. Germline V CDR1 and CDR2: SGHRS, YFSETQ. CDR3 nucleotides: TGCGCCAGCAGCTCCCGGACAGGGTCAGATACGCAGTATTTT. It codes for CASSSRTGSDTQYF.

The CDR3 reads CASSYEPLGQPQHF. DNA for the CDR3: TGTGCCAGCAGTTACGAGCCACTAGGTCAGCCCCAGCATTTT. The chain links TRBV6-5 to TRBJ1-5; no clear D gene. Per the germline V gene, CDR1 is MNHEY and CDR2 is SVGAGI. The length of the CDR3 is 14 residues. V was clipped by 2 bases and J by 6 bases, with 11 bases between them.

This clone appeared a few times. V and J are TRBV5-8 and TRBJ2-3, with 7 bases identical to TRBD2. Germline V gene sequence: CDR1 SGHTS, CDR2 YDEGEE. The V and J ends lost 0 bases and 6 bases, in that order; junction bases with no gene match: 4. The CDR3 has 14 amino acids. CDR3 nucleotide sequence: TGTGCCAGCAGCTTGGGACTAGCAAGCGATACGCAGTATTTT. Translating it yields CASSLGLASDTQYF.

The chain carries TRBV19 and TRBJ1-5; the match to TRBD1 covers 8 bases. CDR1 is LNHDA, CDR2 SQIVND, per germline (reference sequence). Germline trimming cut 4 bases from V and 1 base from J; bases unmatched to any gene: 6. The CDR3 is 16 amino acids. CDR3 region: CASSSSGGASNQPQHF. The CDR3 DNA reads TGTGCCAGTAGTAGTTCAGGGGGCGCGAGCAATCAGCCCCAGCATTTT.

The V gene is TRBV27, the J gene TRBJ2-2; 10 bases are a match to TRBD2. Trimming took 1 base from V and 6 from J; bases not matched to a gene: 8. The CDR3 is 17 residues long. From germline, CDR1 is MNHEY and CDR2 SMNVEV (reference sequence). CDR3 DNA: TGTGCCAGCAGTTTATTCGGACAGCGGGGGGGCCCCGGGGAGCTGTTTTTT. Translated: CASSLFGQRGGPGELFF.

V is TRBV5-1 and J is TRBJ1-5, with 9 bases identical to TRBD1. CDR1 and CDR2 from the germline V gene are SGHRS and YFSETQ. This CDR3 is built from 19 residues. The J segment lost 0 bases and the V segment lost 2 bases, leaving 12 bases of the junction unmatched. This CDR3 is CASSFVRDRVKGSNQPQHF. CDR3 in DNA: TGCGCCAGCAGCTTCGTGCGGGACAGGGTAAAAGGTAGCAATCAGCCCCAGCATTTT.

The chain combines TRBV7-2 with TRBJ2-1; TRBD1 aligns across 11 bases. The CDR3 has 16 amino acids. CDR1 SGHTA and CDR2 FQGNSA come from the germline V gene. The J segment lost 4 bases and the V segment lost 5 bases, leaving 7 bases of the junction unmatched. Written as DNA, the CDR3 is TGTGCCAGCAGCCAAACCGGGACAGGGGGATACAATGAGCAGTTCTTC. Translation gives CASSQTGTGGYNEQFF.

The V call is TRBV7-9, the J call TRBJ1-6, with unresolved D. Deletions cut 2 bases from V and 5 bases from J, with 13 bases between. Germline CDR1 reads SEHNR; CDR2 reads FQNEAQ (reference sequence). CDR3 length: 16 residues. CDR3 DNA sequence: TGTGCCAGCAGCTTAACGGTGTCAGGCCATAATTCACCCCTCCACTTT. Translated: CASSLTVSGHNSPLHF.

Only one count was recorded for this clone. This chain links TRBV7-9 with TRBJ1-2; 8 bases align to TRBD1. The germline CDR1 and CDR2 sequences are SEHNR and FQNEAQ (reference sequence). The CDR3 extends over 14 amino acids. After removal of 5 bases from V and 6 bases from J, the junction contained 8 bases not matched to a gene. CDR3 sequence reads: CASSPNRGMDGYTF. The CDR3 DNA reads as TGTGCCAGCAGCCCAAACAGGGGGATGGATGGCTACACCTTC.

V and J are TRBV7-3 and TRBJ1-5; the D gene is possibly TRBD1 (5 bases). Germline loops: CDR1 SGHTA, CDR2 FQGTGA. CDR3 length equals 13 residues. V lost 2 bases and J 7 bases, leaving 9 bases between the germline ends. CDR3: CASSLQGGQPQHF. CDR3 nucleotide sequence: TGTGCCAGCAGCTTACAGGGCGGACAGCCCCAGCATTTT.

The chain couples TRBV19 to TRBJ1-2; 7 bases line up with TRBD1. CDR3 length: 15 amino acids. In germline, CDR1 is LNHDA, CDR2 SQIVND (reference sequence). V lost 6 bases and J lost 1; bases outside the gene matches: 8. Here the CDR3 reads CASRAGTAFNYGYTF. CDR3 DNA sequence: TGTGCCAGTAGGGCCGGGACAGCTTTTAACTATGGCTACACCTTC.

The rearrangement uses TRBV7-9 and TRBJ1-4; no clear D gene. Germline-derived CDR1 and CDR2 are SEHNR and FQNEAQ (reference sequence). This CDR3 contains 15 residues. The V end was cut by 3 bases, the J end by 8 bases, with 16 bases between. CDR3 protein: CASSFFTAAGEKLFF. The DNA for the CDR3 is TGTGCCAGCAGCTTCTTTACAGCCGCGGGGGAAAAACTGTTTTTT.